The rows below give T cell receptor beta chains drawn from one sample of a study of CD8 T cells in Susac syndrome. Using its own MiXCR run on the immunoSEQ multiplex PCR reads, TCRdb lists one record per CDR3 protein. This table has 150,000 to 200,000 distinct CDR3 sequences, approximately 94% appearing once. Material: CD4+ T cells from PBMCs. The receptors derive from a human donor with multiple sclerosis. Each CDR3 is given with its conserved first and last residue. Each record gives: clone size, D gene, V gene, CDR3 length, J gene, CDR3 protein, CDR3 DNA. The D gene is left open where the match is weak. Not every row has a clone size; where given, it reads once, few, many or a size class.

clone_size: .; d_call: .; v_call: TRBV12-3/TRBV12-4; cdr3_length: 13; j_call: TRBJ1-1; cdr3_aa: CASTSLGDTEAFF; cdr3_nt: TGTGCCAGCACTTCGTTAGGGGACACTGAAGCTTTCTTT
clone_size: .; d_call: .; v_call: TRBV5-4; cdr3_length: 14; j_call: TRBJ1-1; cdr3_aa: CASSLSKRNTEAFF; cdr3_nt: TGTGCCAGCAGCTTGTCGAAAAGGAACACTGAAGCTTTCTTT
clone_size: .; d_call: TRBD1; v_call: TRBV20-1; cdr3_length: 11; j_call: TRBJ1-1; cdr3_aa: CSAYRGLEAFF; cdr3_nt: TGCAGTGCTTACAGGGGGCTCGAAGCTTTCTTT
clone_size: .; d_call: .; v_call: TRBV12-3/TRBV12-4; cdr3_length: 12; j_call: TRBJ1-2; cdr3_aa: CASGSAGFGYTF; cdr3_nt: TGTGCCAGCGGATCGGCTGGCTTTGGCTACACCTTC
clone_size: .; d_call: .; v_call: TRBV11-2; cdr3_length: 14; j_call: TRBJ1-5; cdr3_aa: CASSLTTSGQPQHF; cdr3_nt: TGTGCCAGCAGCTTAACTACCTCGGGTCAGCCCCAGCATTTT
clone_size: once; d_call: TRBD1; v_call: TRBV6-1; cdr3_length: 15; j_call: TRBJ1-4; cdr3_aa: CASSDAGQVNEKLFF; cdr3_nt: TGTGCCAGCAGTGACGCCGGACAGGTTAATGAAAAACTGTTTTTT
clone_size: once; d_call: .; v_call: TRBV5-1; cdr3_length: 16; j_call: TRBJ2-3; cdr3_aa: CASSLEGRPGTDTQYF; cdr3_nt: TGCGCCAGCAGCTTAGAGGGGCGCCCCGGCACAGATACGCAGTATTTT
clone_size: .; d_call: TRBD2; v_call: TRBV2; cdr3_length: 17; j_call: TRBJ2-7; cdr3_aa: CASIPRLATSSTYEQYF; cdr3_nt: TGTGCCAGCATCCCACGACTCGCGACTAGCTCGACTTACGAGCAGTACTTC
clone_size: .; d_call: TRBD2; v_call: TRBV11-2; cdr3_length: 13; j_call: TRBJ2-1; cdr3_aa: CASSFSGGNEQFF; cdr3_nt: TGTGCCAGCAGCTTTAGCGGGGGGAATGAGCAGTTCTTC
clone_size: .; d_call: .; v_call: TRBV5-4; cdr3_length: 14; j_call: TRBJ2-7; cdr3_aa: CASSLVGGSGEQYF; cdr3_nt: TGTGCCAGCAGCTTGGTAGGGGGGAGCGGCGAGCAGTACTTC
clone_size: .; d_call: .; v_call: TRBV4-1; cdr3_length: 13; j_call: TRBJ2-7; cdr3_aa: CASSQGFRDEQYF; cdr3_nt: TGCGCCAGCAGCCAAGGATTTCGGGACGAGCAGTACTTC
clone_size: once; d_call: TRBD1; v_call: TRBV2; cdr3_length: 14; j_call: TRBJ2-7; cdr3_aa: CASKREGQGYEQYF; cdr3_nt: TGTGCCAGCAAGAGAGAGGGACAGGGATACGAGCAGTACTTC
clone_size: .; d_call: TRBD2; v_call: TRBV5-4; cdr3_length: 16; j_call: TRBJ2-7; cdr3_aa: CASSLGLAGAEYEQYF; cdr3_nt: TGTGCCAGCAGCTTGGGACTAGCGGGGGCAGAGTACGAGCAGTACTTC
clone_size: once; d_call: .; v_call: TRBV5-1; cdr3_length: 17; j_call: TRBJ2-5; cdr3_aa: CASSFGTASVYQETQYF; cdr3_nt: TGCGCCAGCAGCTTTGGGACCGCGTCAGTGTACCAAGAGACCCAGTACTTC
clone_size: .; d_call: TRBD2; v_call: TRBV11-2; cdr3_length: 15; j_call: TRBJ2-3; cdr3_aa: CASSFGAGAADTQYF; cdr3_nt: TGTGCCAGCAGCTTCGGAGCGGGAGCCGCAGATACGCAGTATTTT
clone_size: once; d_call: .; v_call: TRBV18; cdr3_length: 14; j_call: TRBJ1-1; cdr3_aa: CASSGAGANTEAFF; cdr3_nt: TGTGCCAGCTCAGGGGCCGGGGCCAACACTGAAGCTTTCTTT
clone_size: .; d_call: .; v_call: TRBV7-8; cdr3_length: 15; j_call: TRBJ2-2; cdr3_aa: CASSLRVEITGELFF; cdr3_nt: TGTGCCAGCAGCTTAAGGGTAGAGATCACCGGGGAGCTGTTTTTT